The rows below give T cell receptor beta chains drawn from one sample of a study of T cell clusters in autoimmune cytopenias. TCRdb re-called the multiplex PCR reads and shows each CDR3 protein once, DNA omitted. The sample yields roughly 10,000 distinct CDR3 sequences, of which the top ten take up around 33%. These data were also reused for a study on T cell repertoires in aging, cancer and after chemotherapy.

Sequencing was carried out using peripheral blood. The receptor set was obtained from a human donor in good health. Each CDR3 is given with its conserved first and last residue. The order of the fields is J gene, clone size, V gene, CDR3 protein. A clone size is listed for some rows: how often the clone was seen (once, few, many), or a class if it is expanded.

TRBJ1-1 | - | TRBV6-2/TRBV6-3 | CASSYSTGPEAFF
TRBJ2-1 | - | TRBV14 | CASSQVLVSSYNEQFF
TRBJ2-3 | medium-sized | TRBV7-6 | CASSPEGDTQYF
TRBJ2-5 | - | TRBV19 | CASSISGEETQYF
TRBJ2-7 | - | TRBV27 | CASSFGDREQYF
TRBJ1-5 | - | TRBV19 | CATQTVLGGQQPQHF
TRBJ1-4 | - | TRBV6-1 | CASSERTGGNTGELFF
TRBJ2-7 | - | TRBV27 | CASSLYGGSYEQYF
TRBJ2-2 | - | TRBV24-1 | CATSPDHVSGTVPTGELFF
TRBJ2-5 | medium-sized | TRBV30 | CAWTGGLAGETQYF
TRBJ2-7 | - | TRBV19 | CASGVTALYEQYF
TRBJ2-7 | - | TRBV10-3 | CAISESEESSYEQYF
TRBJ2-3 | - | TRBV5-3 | CARSLASSTDTQYF